This T cell receptor (beta chain) was identified in a study of shared clonotypes between healthy human individuals. Assay: immunoSEQ multiplex PCR; the TCRdb copy retains only in-frame clones and omits some. The sample holds approximately 2.4 million clones, nearly 97% seen once. The CDR3 runs to 20 residues. Germline CDR1 and CDR2: SGHVS and FQNEAQ. V trimming: 4 bases; J trimming: 0 bases; junction bases outside the gene matches: 14. This chain joins TRBV7-8 and TRBJ1-6; TRBD1 agrees at 8 bases. This TCR was sampled from a man aged 18 to 30 in good health. Sequencing was performed on naive CD4+ T cells sorted from blood. The subset was: CD45RA+ positively selected. This chain's CDR3 is CASSSRQGTSDSSYNSPLHF. Written as DNA, the CDR3 is TGTGCCAGCAGCTCCCGACAGGGGACGTCGGATAGCTCCTATAATTCACCCCTCCACTTT. Complete variable domain (other parts from reference TRBV7-8 and TRBJ1-6): GAGVSQSPRYKVAKRGQDVALRCDPISGHVSLFWYQQALGQGPEFLTYFQNEAQLDKSGLPSDRFFAERPEGSVSTLKIQRTQQEDSAVYLCASSSRQGTSDSSYNSPLHFGNGTRLTVT.